This T cell receptor (beta chain) was identified in a study of cytomegalovirus exposure and HLA in healthy donors. In the case of this clone: Its antigen remains unidentified.

Study conclusions and caveats: A later analysis reportedly found fewer N-insertions in an Asian-associated ancestry cluster than the roughly 670-donor mean. Immune exposure information comprised only CMV serostatus.

With 60 Vbeta and 13 Jbeta primers, the PCR was carried out. Using immunoSEQ multiplex PCR, the repertoire was profiled, and TCRdb retains in-frame clones only, with some absent. Among about 150,000 clones listed, less than 90% were seen once. Material for sequencing was PBMCs. This clonotype was sampled from a boy aged 2 to 9 in good health and CMV-seronegative.

The CDR3 DNA is TGTGCCAGCAGTGTGAACAGGGTCCGCACAGATACGCAGTATTTT. The encoded protein is CASSVNRVRTDTQYF. This chain uses TRBV6-5 with TRBJ2-3; D possibly corresponds to TRBD1 (6 bases). V shed 5 bases and J shed 1 base, with 13 bases lying between them. CDR1 and CDR2 from the germline V gene are MNHEY and SVGAGI. The CDR3 length is 15 residues.